This T cell receptor beta chain is from a study of blood T cell repertoires in COVID-19. Background on the study: T cells, B-cell-depleted T cells, or PBMCs provided the cDNA or gDNA that served as material.

Authors' methods: Amplification with reference gene primers provided the estimates of nucleated cell counts. Method: immunoSEQ multiplex PCR; TCRdb's copy keeps in-frame clones and lacks some. V and J calls and clone size are as listed in that table; D and trimming were resolved from the DNA. Among a few hundred thousand clones, 70% to 85% were seen once, and the ten largest hold about 13%. V lost 1 base, J lost 5 bases, and 9 bases stayed unmatched. The CDR3 loop spans 17 amino acids. Germline loops: CDR1 MDHEN, CDR2 SYDVKM. This TCR came from a human donor in a cohort sampled during active COVID-19. The chain recombines TRBV28 with TRBJ2-3; TRBD1 matches 10 bases. Sequencing was carried out using peripheral blood. The CDR3 spells CASSLSTGQGDGDTQYF. The CDR3 DNA follows: TGTGCCAGCAGTTTATCGACAGGACAGGGGGACGGAGATACGCAGTATTTT.